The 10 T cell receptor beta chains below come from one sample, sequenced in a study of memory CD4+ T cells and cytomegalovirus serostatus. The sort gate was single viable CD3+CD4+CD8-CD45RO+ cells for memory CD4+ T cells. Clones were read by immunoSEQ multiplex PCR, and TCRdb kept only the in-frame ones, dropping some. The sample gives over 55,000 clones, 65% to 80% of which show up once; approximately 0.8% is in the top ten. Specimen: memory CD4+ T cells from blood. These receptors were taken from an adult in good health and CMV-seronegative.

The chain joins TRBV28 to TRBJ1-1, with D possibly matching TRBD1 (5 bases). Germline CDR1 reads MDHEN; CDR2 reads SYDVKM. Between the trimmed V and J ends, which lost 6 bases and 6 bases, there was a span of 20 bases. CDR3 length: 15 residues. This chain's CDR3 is CASRHDSRELAEAFF. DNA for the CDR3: TGTGCCAGCAGACATGACAGCCGGGAGCTTGCTGAAGCTTTCTTT.

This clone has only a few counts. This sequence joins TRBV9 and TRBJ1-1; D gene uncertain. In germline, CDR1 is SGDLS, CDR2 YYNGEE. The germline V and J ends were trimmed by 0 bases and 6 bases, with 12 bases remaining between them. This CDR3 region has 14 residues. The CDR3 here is CASSVVGEGAEAFF. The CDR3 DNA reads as TGTGCCAGCAGCGTAGTTGGGGAGGGTGCTGAAGCTTTCTTT. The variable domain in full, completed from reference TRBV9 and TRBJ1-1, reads DSGVTQTPKHLITATGQRVTLRCSPRSGDLSVYWYQQSLDQGLQFLIQYYNGEERAKGNILERFSAQQFPDLHSELNLSSLELGDSALYFCASSVVGEGAEAFFGQGTRLTVV.

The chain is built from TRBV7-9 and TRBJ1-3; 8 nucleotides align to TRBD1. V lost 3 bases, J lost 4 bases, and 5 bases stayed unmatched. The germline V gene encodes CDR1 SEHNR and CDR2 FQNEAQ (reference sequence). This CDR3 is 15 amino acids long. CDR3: CASSLAGGKGNTIYF. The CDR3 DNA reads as TGTGCCAGCAGCTTGGCAGGGGGCAAGGGAAACACCATATATTTT.

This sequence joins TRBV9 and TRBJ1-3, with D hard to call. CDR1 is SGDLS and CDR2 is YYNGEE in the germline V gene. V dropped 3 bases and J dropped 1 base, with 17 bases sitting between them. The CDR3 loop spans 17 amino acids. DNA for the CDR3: TGTGCCAGCAGCGAGAGGCTTCGGGCAGGATCTGGAAACACCATATATTTT. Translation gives CASSERLRAGSGNTIYF. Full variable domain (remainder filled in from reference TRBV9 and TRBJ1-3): DSGVTQTPKHLITATGQRVTLRCSPRSGDLSVYWYQQSLDQGLQFLIQYYNGEERAKGNILERFSAQQFPDLHSELNLSSLELGDSALYFCASSERLRAGSGNTIYFGEGSWLTVV.

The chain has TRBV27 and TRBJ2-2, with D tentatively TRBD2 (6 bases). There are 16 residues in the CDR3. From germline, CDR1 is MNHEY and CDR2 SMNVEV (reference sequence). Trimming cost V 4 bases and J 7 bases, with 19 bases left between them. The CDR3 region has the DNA TGTGCCAGCAGTTCCCCCCGGTGGGGGGTGGACGGGGAGCTGTTTTTT. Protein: CASSSPRWGVDGELFF.

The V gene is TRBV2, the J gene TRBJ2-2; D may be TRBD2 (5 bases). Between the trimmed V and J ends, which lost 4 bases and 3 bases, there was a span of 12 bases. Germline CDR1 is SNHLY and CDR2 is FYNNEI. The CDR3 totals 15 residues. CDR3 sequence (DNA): TGTGCCAGCAGTGGGGAGCGGAGAGACACCGGGGAGCTGTTTTTT. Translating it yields CASSGERRDTGELFF.

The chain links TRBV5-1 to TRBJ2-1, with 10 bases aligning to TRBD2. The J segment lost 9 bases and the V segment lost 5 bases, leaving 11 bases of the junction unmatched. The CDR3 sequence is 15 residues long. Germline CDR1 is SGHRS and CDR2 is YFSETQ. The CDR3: CASSPVAGGGGEQFF. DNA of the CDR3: TGCGCCAGCAGTCCCGTAGCGGGGGGAGGTGGTGAGCAGTTCTTC. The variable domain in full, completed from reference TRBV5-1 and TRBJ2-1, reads KAGVTQTPRYLIKTRGQQVTLSCSPISGHRSVSWYQQTPGQGLQFLFEYFSETQRNKGNFPGRFSGRQFSNSRSEMNVSTLELGDSALYLCASSPVAGGGGEQFFGPGTRLTVL.

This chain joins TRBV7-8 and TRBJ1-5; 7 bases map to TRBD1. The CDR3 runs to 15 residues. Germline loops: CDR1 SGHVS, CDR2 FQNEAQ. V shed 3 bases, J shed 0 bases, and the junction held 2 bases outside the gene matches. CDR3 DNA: TGTGCCAGCAGCTTTGGGACAGATAGCAATCAGCCCCAGCATTTT. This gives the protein CASSFGTDSNQPQHF. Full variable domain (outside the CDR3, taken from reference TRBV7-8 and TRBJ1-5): GAGVSQSPRYKVAKRGQDVALRCDPISGHVSLFWYQQALGQGPEFLTYFQNEAQLDKSGLPSDRFFAERPEGSVSTLKIQRTQQEDSAVYLCASSFGTDSNQPQHFGDGTRLSIL.

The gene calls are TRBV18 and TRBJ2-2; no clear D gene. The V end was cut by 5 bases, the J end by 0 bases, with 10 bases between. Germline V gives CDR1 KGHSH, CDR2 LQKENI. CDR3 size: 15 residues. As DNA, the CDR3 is TGTGCCAGCTCAGCATATCAGTCGAACACCGGGGAGCTGTTTTTT. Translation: CASSAYQSNTGELFF.

The CDR3 sequence: CASGPGGLNTGELFF. CDR3 in DNA: TGTGCCAGCGGCCCGGGGGGTCTCAACACCGGGGAGCTGTTTTTT. The chain combines TRBV18 with TRBJ2-2, with 7 bases identical to TRBD2. This CDR3 spans 15 amino acids. The trim removed 8 bases at V and 2 bases at J, leaving 8 bases unmatched. Germline loops: CDR1 KGHSH, CDR2 LQKENI.